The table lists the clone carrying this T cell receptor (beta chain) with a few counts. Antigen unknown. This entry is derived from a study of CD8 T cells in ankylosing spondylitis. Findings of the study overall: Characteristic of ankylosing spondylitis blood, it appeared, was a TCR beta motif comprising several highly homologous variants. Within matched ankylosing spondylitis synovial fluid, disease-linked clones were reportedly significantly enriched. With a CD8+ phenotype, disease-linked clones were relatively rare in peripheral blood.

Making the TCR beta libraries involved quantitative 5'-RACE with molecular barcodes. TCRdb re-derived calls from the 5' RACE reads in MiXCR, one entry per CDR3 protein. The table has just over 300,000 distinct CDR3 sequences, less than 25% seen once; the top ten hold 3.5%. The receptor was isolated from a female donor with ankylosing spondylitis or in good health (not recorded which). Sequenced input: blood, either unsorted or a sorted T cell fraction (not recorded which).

This chain's CDR3 is CASSVRTGANSYNEQFF. The CDR3 DNA sequence: TGTGCCAGCAGCGTGAGGACAGGGGCGAACTCCTACAATGAGCAGTTCTTC. The V and J genes are TRBV5-5 and TRBJ2-1, with 9 bases aligning to TRBD1. Per the germline V gene, CDR1 is SGHKS and CDR2 is YYEKEE (reference sequence). With 4 bases clipped from V and 0 bases from J, the junction kept 8 bases outside the gene matches. This CDR3 has 17 residues.